This is a list of T cell receptor beta chains from one sample in a study of regulatory T cells in long-lasting Graves disease. A single record per CDR3 protein comes from TCRdb applying MiXCR to the multiplex PCR reads. Of about 470,000 distinct CDR3 sequences in the sample, approximately 21% were seen once. This sample comprised peripheral blood mononuclear cells (PBMCs), obtained when the disease was refractory, from a patient treated with antithyroid drugs. Every receptor here comes from a female donor with Graves disease. The CDR3 runs from the conserved cysteine through the conserved F or W. A D gene is named only where the DNA matches it firmly. Clone size is stated in some rows and not others, as once, few, many or a class when expanded.

many,14,TRBV28,TRBJ1-2,.,CASSLMGGSLGYTF,TGTGCCAGCAGTTTAATGGGGGGGTCCCTTGGCTACACCTTC
many,14,TRBV5-1,TRBJ1-1,.,CASSLGGAGSRAFF,TGCGCCAGCAGCTTGGGGGGAGCCGGATCCCGAGCTTTCTTT
many,12,TRBV28,TRBJ1-3,.,CASSLTGNTIYF,TGTGCCAGCAGTTTAACTGGAAACACCATATATTTT
many,15,TRBV6-1,TRBJ2-7,TRBD2,CASRLGLAGGYEQYF,TGTGCCAGCAGATTGGGACTAGCGGGAGGATACGAGCAGTACTTC
.,13,TRBV12-5,TRBJ2-3,.,CASGLGGKDTQYF,TGTGCTAGTGGCCTAGGGGGAAAGGATACGCAGTATTTT
.,13,TRBV6-2/TRBV6-3,TRBJ1-6,TRBD1,CASLQGANSPLHF,TGTGCCAGTCTACAGGGGGCGAATTCACCCCTCCACTTT
.,13,TRBV24-1,TRBJ2-1,.,CATSDPQANEQFF,TGTGCCACCAGTGATCCCCAGGCGAATGAGCAGTTCTTC
.,15,TRBV7-2,TRBJ2-3,.,CASSLVMGFTDTQYF,TGTGCCAGCAGCTTGGTGATGGGGTTCACAGATACGCAGTATTTT
medium-sized,14,TRBV20-1,TRBJ1-1,TRBD1,CSARATGTGVEAFF,TGCAGTGCTAGAGCGACCGGGACAGGGGTGGAAGCTTTCTTT
.,15,TRBV7-2,TRBJ1-2,.,CASSRWVRGAYGYTF,TGTGCCAGCAGCCGATGGGTTCGGGGGGCCTATGGCTACACCTTC
few,12,TRBV28,TRBJ2-3,.,CASSLAQSRQYF,TGTGCCAGCAGTTTAGCCCAGAGTAGGCAGTATTTT
many,14,TRBV7-2,TRBJ2-7,TRBD1,CASRGQFPTYEQYF,TGTGCCAGCAGGGGACAGTTCCCTACCTACGAGCAGTACTTC
many,17,TRBV6-5,TRBJ2-5,TRBD2,CASSSTNAGLAGETQYF,TGTGCCAGCAGTTCCACCAACGCCGGACTAGCGGGAGAGACCCAGTACTTC
few,18,TRBV6-1,TRBJ2-4,.,CASSPGPGSGGAKNIQYF,TGTGCCAGCAGCCCAGGGCCAGGATCTGGAGGAGCCAAAAACATTCAGTACTTC
.,20,TRBV5-4,TRBJ2-5,.,CASSLPALRAEKRGQETQYF,TGTGCCAGCAGCTTGCCGGCCCTCCGGGCGGAGAAAAGGGGCCAAGAGACCCAGTACTTC
.,15,TRBV7-9,TRBJ2-2,TRBD1,CASIPGTANTGELFF,TGTGCCAGCATCCCCGGGACAGCGAACACCGGGGAGCTGTTTTTT
many,15,TRBV28,TRBJ2-7,.,CARRTRVTGAYEQYF,TGTGCCAGAAGAACTCGGGTCACGGGAGCCTACGAGCAGTACTTC
.,14,TRBV6-2/TRBV6-3,TRBJ1-5,TRBD1,CASSYYRGGQPQHF,TGTGCCAGCAGTTACTACAGGGGTGGTCAGCCCCAGCATTTT
.,12,TRBV20-1,TRBJ2-5,.,CSATLVKETQYF,TGCAGTGCTACGTTGGTTAAAGAGACCCAGTACTTC
many,12,TRBV12-3/TRBV12-4,TRBJ2-5,.,CASGRAGETQYF,TGTGCCAGCGGTCGGGCTGGGGAGACCCAGTACTTC
many,15,TRBV5-5,TRBJ2-5,.,CASSLLPTRGETQYF,TGTGCCAGCAGCTTGTTACCGACCCGGGGAGAGACCCAGTACTTC
.,11,TRBV20-1,TRBJ2-7,TRBD2,CSAPGGGEQYF,TGCAGTGCTCCGGGGGGGGGCGAGCAGTACTTC
few,16,TRBV6-5,TRBJ1-3,.,CASSYSTRAQGNTIYF,TGTGCCAGCAGTTACTCGACGAGGGCACAAGGAAACACCATATATTTT
few,11,TRBV30,TRBJ2-7,.,CAWSQGSEQYF,TGTGCCTGGAGTCAGGGTAGCGAGCAGTACTTC
many,18,TRBV28,TRBJ1-5,.,CASSRAVGGAHRSQPQHF,TGTGCCAGCAGCCGAGCGGTGGGAGGGGCGCATCGAAGTCAGCCCCAGCATTTT
many,14,TRBV2,TRBJ1-1,TRBD1,CASSVQGGRTEAFF,TGTGCCAGCAGTGTACAGGGGGGAAGGACTGAAGCTTTCTTT
.,13,TRBV30,TRBJ2-5,TRBD2,CAYSGGIVETQYF,TGTGCCTACAGCGGGGGAATAGTCGAGACCCAGTACTTC
.,17,TRBV6-1,TRBJ2-2,.,CASSDWASRENTGELFF,TGTGCCAGCAGTGACTGGGCTAGCCGGGAAAACACCGGGGAGCTGTTTTTT
many,14,TRBV28,TRBJ2-7,.,CASSLVGGLYEQYF,TGTGCCAGCAGTTTAGTCGGGGGGCTCTACGAGCAGTACTTC
.,16,TRBV6-5,TRBJ1-4,.,CASSYSMGQGNEKLFF,TGTGCCAGCAGTTACTCGATGGGGCAGGGGAATGAAAAACTGTTTTTT
few,15,TRBV5-6,TRBJ1-1,TRBD1,CASSVMGQVGTEAFF,TGTGCCAGCAGCGTAATGGGACAGGTGGGCACTGAAGCTTTCTTT
.,11,TRBV20-1,TRBJ2-5,.,CSVDWRETQYF,TGCAGTGTGGACTGGAGAGAGACCCAGTACTTC
.,11,TRBV7-8,TRBJ2-7,.,CAISDRLEQYF,TGTGCCATCTCGGACCGCCTTGAGCAGTACTTC
.,15,TRBV19,TRBJ1-4,TRBD1,CASSTGQGESEKLFF,TGTGCCAGTAGTACTGGACAGGGGGAGAGTGAAAAACTGTTTTTT
.,14,TRBV19,TRBJ1-2,.,CASSFAGSNYGYTF,TGTGCCAGTAGTTTTGCCGGATCTAACTATGGCTACACCTTC
.,15,TRBV19,TRBJ1-5,.,CASSTARAPNQPQHF,TGTGCCAGTAGTACCGCCCGGGCCCCCAATCAGCCCCAGCATTTT
many,12,TRBV2,TRBJ2-2,.,CASTLNTGELFF,TGTGCCAGCACCCTGAACACCGGGGAGCTGTTTTTT
.,11,TRBV3-1,TRBJ2-1,.,CASSQVGSEIF,TGTGCCAGCAGCCAAGTTGGTAGCGAGATCTTC
many,14,TRBV2,TRBJ1-5,.,CASSGWAVNQPQHF,TGTGCCAGCAGTGGTTGGGCGGTCAATCAGCCCCAGCATTTT
many,16,TRBV29-1,TRBJ2-7,TRBD1,CSVAGTGGESSYEQYF,TGCAGCGTTGCCGGGACAGGGGGCGAATCTTCCTACGAGCAGTACTTC
few,17,TRBV25-1,TRBJ2-3,.,CASIGGESSINTDTQYF,TGTGCCAGCATCGGAGGGGAAAGCTCGATCAACACAGATACGCAGTATTTT
few,13,TRBV20-1,TRBJ1-6,.,CSAPPTRDSPLHF,TGCAGTGCTCCCCCCACCAGGGATTCACCCCTCCACTTT
many,16,TRBV12-3/TRBV12-4,TRBJ1-6,.,CASSYVTGRRVLILHF,TGTGCCAGCAGTTATGTGACCGGACGCCGGGTTTTGATCCTCCACTTT
few,15,TRBV6-1,TRBJ1-3,.,CASRGSSSSGNTIYF,TGTGCCAGCCGCGGCAGCTCAAGCTCTGGAAACACCATATATTTT
.,14,TRBV19,TRBJ2-7,.,CASSIYEGPYEQYF,TGTGCCAGTAGTATCTACGAGGGGCCCTACGAGCAGTACTTC